This T cell receptor (beta chain) was sequenced for a study of cytomegalovirus exposure and HLA in healthy donors. The overall study: A data release that came early held roughly 85 million unique TCRs from HLA-typed donors. About four fifths of approximately 400 genotyped donors fell in the Caucasian-associated ancestry cluster.

The CDR3 extends over 13 amino acids. V was clipped by 4 bases and J by 2 bases; unmatched bases: 0. The V gene's germline CDR1 is SGHRS and CDR2 YFSETQ. PCR amplification relied on 60 Vbeta primers (plus 13 Jbeta primers). Measured with immunoSEQ multiplex PCR; TCRdb has only the in-frame clones, and not every one. Among around 92,000 clones listed, approximately 80% were seen once. The chain combines TRBV5-1 with TRBJ1-3; 7 bases fit TRBD1. The source is a man aged 55-75 years in good health and CMV-seropositive. The specimen was PBMCs. Here the CDR3 reads CASSQGAGNTIYF. As DNA, the CDR3 is TGCGCCAGCAGCCAGGGGGCTGGAAACACCATATATTTT.